The rows below give T cell receptor beta chains drawn from one sample of a study of T cell responses to AZD1222 COVID-19 vaccine. Data came from immunoSEQ multiplex PCR; TCRdb stores just in-frame clones and leaves some out. Counted here are about 180,000 clones, roughly 88% occurring once; the ten biggest clones make up around 0.5%. The sample was peripheral blood, taken on day 0 of AZD1222 vaccination. The receptors stem from an adult in good health. Both conserved end residues are part of each CDR3. A D gene is named only where the DNA matches it firmly. Rows may omit the clone size; those that give it use once, few, many or a size class.

j_call v_call clone_size d_call cdr3_nt cdr3_aa
TRBJ2-7 TRBV28 NA NA TGTGCCAGCAGAGCCAATACCTACGAGCAGTACTTC CASRANTYEQYF
TRBJ1-4 TRBV6-2/TRBV6-3 NA TRBD1 TGTGCCAGCAGTCGTGCAGGGGGCGAGAGGGAAAAACTGTTTTTT CASSRAGGEREKLFF
TRBJ1-2 TRBV24-1 NA TRBD1 TGTGCCACCAGTGATTTGCAAGTAGCCGGACAGGGGCCTTTTAACTATGGCTACACCTTC CATSDLQVAGQGPFNYGYTF
TRBJ1-5 TRBV4-1 NA NA TGCGCCAGCAGCCAAGTTGGTAGGGGTCGTCAGCCCCAGCATTTT CASSQVGRGRQPQHF
TRBJ1-6 TRBV30 NA TRBD1 TGTGCCTGGAGTCGGACAGGGGAGTCACCCCTCCACTTT CAWSRTGESPLHF
TRBJ2-2 TRBV11-3 NA TRBD2 TGTGCCAGTCGCCCCGGGGGGACCGGGGAGCTGTTTTTT CASRPGGTGELFF
TRBJ1-6 TRBV19 NA NA TGTGCCAGTAGTATTTTTACAGGGCAGGATTCACCCCTCCACTTT CASSIFTGQDSPLHF
TRBJ1-5 TRBV5-6 NA NA TGTGCCAGCAGCTCTGGAAGGGATCAGCCCCAGCATTTT CASSSGRDQPQHF
TRBJ1-3 TRBV28 NA NA TGTGCCAGCAGTCAGACAGCCATCTCTGGAAACACCATATATTTT CASSQTAISGNTIYF
TRBJ1-1 TRBV4-1 NA NA TGCGCCAGCAGCCAAGGGGTCCGAACTGAAGCTTTCTTT CASSQGVRTEAFF
TRBJ2-3 TRBV3-1/TRBV3-2 NA TRBD1 TGTGCCAGCAGTTCGACAGGGGCAGATACGCAGTATTTT CASSSTGADTQYF
TRBJ1-1 TRBV16 NA NA TGTGCCAGCAGCCAGCTAGCCGGGCACCAAAACACTGAAGCTTTCTTT CASSQLAGHQNTEAFF
TRBJ1-3 TRBV28 NA NA TGTGCCAGCAGTTTGGCCCTGTATAACGCTGGAAACACCATATATTTT CASSLALYNAGNTIYF
TRBJ2-1 TRBV10-1 NA NA TGCGCCAGCGGGACAACAGGGATCGGTGAGCAGTTCTTC CASGTTGIGEQFF
TRBJ2-4 TRBV19 few NA TGTGCCAGTCGCGACAGGTTGACCAAAAACATTCAGTACTTC CASRDRLTKNIQYF
TRBJ1-2 TRBV4-1 NA TRBD1 TGCGCCAGCAGCAACGGACAGGGGGACACCTATGGCTACACCTTC CASSNGQGDTYGYTF
TRBJ2-3 TRBV5-8 NA NA TGTGCCAGCAGCCTTTACAGGGTCCAGGGCACAGATACGCAGTATTTT CASSLYRVQGTDTQYF
TRBJ1-4 TRBV18 NA TRBD1 TGTGCCAGCTCGGGACAGGCGTCTGAAAAACTGTTTTTT CASSGQASEKLFF
TRBJ2-3 TRBV5-1 once NA TGCGCCAGCAGCTTGGTGGGCGACCCCCGGGCAGATACGCAGTATTTT CASSLVGDPRADTQYF
TRBJ1-6 TRBV18 NA NA TGTGCCAGCAGCGGGGGAGGACGTGGGGATTCACCCCTCCACTTT CASSGGGRGDSPLHF
TRBJ2-7 TRBV10-2 NA NA TGCGCCAGCAGTTATGACAGTACCTACGAGCAGTACTTC CASSYDSTYEQYF
TRBJ1-1 TRBV6-2/TRBV6-3 NA TRBD1 TGTGCCAGCAGTCACCCCGGCCTGACAGGGGGCAACACTGAAGCTTTCTTT CASSHPGLTGGNTEAFF
TRBJ2-7 TRBV6-2/TRBV6-3 few NA TGTGCCAGCAGTTACCCCGACATCGGAACCTACGAGCAGTACTTC CASSYPDIGTYEQYF
TRBJ1-4 TRBV12-5 NA NA TGTGCTAGTGGTTTGGTACTGGGAGGGGAGAGTGAAAAACTGTTTTTT CASGLVLGGESEKLFF
TRBJ2-7 TRBV20-1 NA NA TGCAGTGCTAGAGAGGACGAGCAGTACTTC CSAREDEQYF
TRBJ2-3 TRBV5-1 NA NA TGCGCCAGCAGGGAGAAAGGGGGCACAGATACGCAGTATTTT CASREKGGTDTQYF
TRBJ2-7 TRBV3-1/TRBV3-2 NA NA TGTGCCAGCAGCCCGGATAGACAGCCCTCCTACGAGCAGTACTTC CASSPDRQPSYEQYF
TRBJ1-5 TRBV30 NA NA TGTGCCTGGAGTGTAGGAGTAGGGCGGTATAGCAATCAGCCCCAGCATTTT CAWSVGVGRYSNQPQHF
TRBJ2-1 TRBV4-3 NA TRBD1 TGCGCCAGCAGCCAATTCCTCAGGGGGAATGAGCAGTTCTTC CASSQFLRGNEQFF
TRBJ1-5 TRBV2 once NA TGTGCCAGCAGTCAGCAAGGGGGTAGTCAGCCCCAGCATTTT CASSQQGGSQPQHF
TRBJ2-2 TRBV9 NA TRBD2 TGTGCCAGCAGCCTGGGGACTAGCTACACCGGGGAGCTGTTTTTT CASSLGTSYTGELFF
TRBJ1-5 TRBV9 NA NA TGTGCCAGCAGCGGCCCAACGGGACAAGTGCGCAATGGCTCCAATAGCAATCAGCCCCAGCATTTT CASSGPTGQVRNGSNSNQPQHF
TRBJ2-2 TRBV7-9 NA NA TGTGCCAGCAGCTTAGTTAGTTCCGGGGAGCTGTTTTTT CASSLVSSGELFF
TRBJ1-4 TRBV4-3 NA NA TGCGCCAGCAGGGACCGAGGAGGTACTAATGAAAAACTGTTTTTT CASRDRGGTNEKLFF
TRBJ1-1 TRBV7-2 NA NA TGTGCCAGCAGCGGGGGGAGAAGGGGCCGGAACACTGAAGCTTTCTTT CASSGGRRGRNTEAFF
TRBJ2-7 TRBV30 NA NA TGTGCCTGGAGTAAAAGGGCCGAGCAGTACTTC CAWSKRAEQYF
TRBJ1-2 TRBV27 NA TRBD1 TGTGCCAGCAGTGGAGGGGGCTCCTTCTATGGCTACACCTTC CASSGGGSFYGYTF
TRBJ2-3 TRBV7-3 NA TRBD2 TGTGCCAGCAGCTCGGGACTACCTAGCACAGATACGCAGTATTTT CASSSGLPSTDTQYF
TRBJ1-2 TRBV27 few TRBD1 TGTGCCAGCAGTCAGACAGGGGTACATGGCTACACCTTC CASSQTGVHGYTF
TRBJ2-7 TRBV9 NA TRBD1 TGTGCCAGCAGCTCAAGACAGGGGGGCGAGCAGTACTTC CASSSRQGGEQYF
TRBJ2-5 TRBV19 once NA TGTGCCAGTAGTATTAGCTCCCGGGAGACCCAGTACTTC CASSISSRETQYF
TRBJ1-1 TRBV9 NA TRBD1 TGTGCCAGCAGCGTAGTGTTAGGGGCAGGACAGGACACTGAAGCTTTCTTT CASSVVLGAGQDTEAFF
TRBJ1-2 TRBV7-2 NA TRBD1 TGTGCCAGCAGCCCGGACAGGGGGCCGATCTATGGCTACACCTTC CASSPDRGPIYGYTF
TRBJ2-1 TRBV18 NA TRBD1 TGTGCCAGCTCACCGGGACAGTTAAATGAGCAGTTCTTC CASSPGQLNEQFF
TRBJ2-3 TRBV6-5 NA TRBD2 TGTGCCAGCAGTTACATAGCGGGGGCCGTCGGAGATACGCAGTATTTT CASSYIAGAVGDTQYF
TRBJ1-6 TRBV28 NA TRBD1 TGTGCCAGCAGTTTTAGGACAGGCCCTAATTCACCCCTCCACTTT CASSFRTGPNSPLHF
TRBJ1-1 TRBV5-4 few NA TGTGCCAGCAGCTTGGAAGTGAACACTGAAGCTTTCTTT CASSLEVNTEAFF
TRBJ1-5 TRBV5-6 NA NA TGTGCCAGCAGCTTGGTGGGAGTACAGCCCCAGCATTTT CASSLVGVQPQHF
TRBJ2-1 TRBV19 NA TRBD2 TGTGCCAGTAGTACCAGATCGGGACTAGCAGGTCTCGGTGGTGAGCAGTTCTTC CASSTRSGLAGLGGEQFF
TRBJ1-6 TRBV2 NA NA TGTGCCAGCAGGGGCGATTCACCCCTCCACTTT CASRGDSPLHF
TRBJ2-7 TRBV5-1 once TRBD1 TGCGCCAGCAGCTGGGGGACAGGGAACTACGAGCAGTACTTC CASSWGTGNYEQYF
TRBJ1-1 TRBV9 NA NA TGTGCCAGCAGCGTAGAGAGGGTCGCCGACACTGAAGCTTTCTTT CASSVERVADTEAFF